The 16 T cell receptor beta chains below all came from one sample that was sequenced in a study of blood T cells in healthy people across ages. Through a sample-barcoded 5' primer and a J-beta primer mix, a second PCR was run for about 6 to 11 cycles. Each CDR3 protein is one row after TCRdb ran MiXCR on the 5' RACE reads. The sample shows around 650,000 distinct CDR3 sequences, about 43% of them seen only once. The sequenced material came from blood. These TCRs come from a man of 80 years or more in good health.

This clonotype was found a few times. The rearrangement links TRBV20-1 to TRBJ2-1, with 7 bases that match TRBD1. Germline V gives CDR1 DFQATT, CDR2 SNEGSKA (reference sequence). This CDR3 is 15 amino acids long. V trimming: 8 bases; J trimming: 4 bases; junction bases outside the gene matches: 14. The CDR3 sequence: CSPAKQGPIYNEQFF. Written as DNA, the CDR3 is TGCAGTCCAGCCAAACAGGGGCCCATATACAATGAGCAGTTCTTC.

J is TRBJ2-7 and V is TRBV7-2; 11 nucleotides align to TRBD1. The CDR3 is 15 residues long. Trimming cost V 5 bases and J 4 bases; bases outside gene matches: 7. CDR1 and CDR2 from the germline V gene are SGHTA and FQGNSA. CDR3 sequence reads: CASSTRTGGAYEQYF. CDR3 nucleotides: TGTGCCAGCAGCACCCGGACAGGGGGCGCATACGAGCAGTACTTC. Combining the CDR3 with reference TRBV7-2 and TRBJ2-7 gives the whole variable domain GAGVSQSPSNKVTEKGKDVELRCDPISGHTALYWYRQSLGQGLEFLIYFQGNSAPDKSGLPSDRFSAERTGGSVSTLTIQRTQQEDSAVYLCASSTRTGGAYEQYFGPGTRLTVT.

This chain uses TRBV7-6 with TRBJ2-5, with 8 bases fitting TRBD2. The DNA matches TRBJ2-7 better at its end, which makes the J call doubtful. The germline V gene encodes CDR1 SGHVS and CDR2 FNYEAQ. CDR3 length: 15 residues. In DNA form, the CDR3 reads TGTGCCAGCAGCTATCAACGGGAGGGCCACTACGAGCAGTACTTC. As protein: CASSYQREGHYEQYF.

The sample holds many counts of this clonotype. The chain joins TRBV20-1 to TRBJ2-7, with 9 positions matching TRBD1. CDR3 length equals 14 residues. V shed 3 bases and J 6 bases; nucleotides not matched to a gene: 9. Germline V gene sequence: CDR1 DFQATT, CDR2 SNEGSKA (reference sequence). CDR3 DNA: TGCAGTGCTAGGGGGCCGGGACAGGGTTTCGAGCAGTACTTC. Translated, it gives CSARGPGQGFEQYF.

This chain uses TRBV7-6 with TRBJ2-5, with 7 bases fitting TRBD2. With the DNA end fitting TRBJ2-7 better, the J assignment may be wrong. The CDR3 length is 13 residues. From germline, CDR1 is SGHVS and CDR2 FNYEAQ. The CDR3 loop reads CASSQTGGGEQYF. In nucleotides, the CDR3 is TGTGCCAGCAGCCAAACGGGAGGAGGCGAGCAGTACTTC.

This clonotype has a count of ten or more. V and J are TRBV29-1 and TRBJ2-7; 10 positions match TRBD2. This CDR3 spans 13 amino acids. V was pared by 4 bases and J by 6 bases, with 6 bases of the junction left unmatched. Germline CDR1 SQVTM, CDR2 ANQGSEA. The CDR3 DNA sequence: TGCAGCGTTGTAGCGGGAGGAGCTAGCGAGCAGTACTTC. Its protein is CSVVAGGASEQYF.

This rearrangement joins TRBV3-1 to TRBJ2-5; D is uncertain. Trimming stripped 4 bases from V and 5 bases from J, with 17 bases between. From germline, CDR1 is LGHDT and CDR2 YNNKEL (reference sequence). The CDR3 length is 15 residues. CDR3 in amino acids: CASSPLGAFAETQYF. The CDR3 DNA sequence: TGTGCCAGCAGCCCCCTTGGTGCGTTTGCGGAGACCCAGTACTTC.

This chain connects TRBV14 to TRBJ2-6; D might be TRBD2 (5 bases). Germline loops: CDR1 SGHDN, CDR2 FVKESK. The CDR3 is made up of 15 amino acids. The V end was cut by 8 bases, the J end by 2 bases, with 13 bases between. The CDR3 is CASQSGYPGANVLTF. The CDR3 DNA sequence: TGTGCCAGCCAATCGGGGTACCCTGGGGCCAACGTCCTGACTTTC.

CDR3 sequence: CASSVASGRDEQFF. In DNA, the CDR3 is TGCGCCAGCAGCGTGGCTAGCGGGAGGGATGAGCAGTTCTTC. This chain joins TRBV5-1 and TRBJ2-1; 12 nucleotides agree with TRBD2. The junction had 4 bases not matched to a gene; V was cut back by 4 bases and J by 8 bases. The CDR3 length is 14 residues. Germline CDR1 and CDR2: SGHRS and YFSETQ.

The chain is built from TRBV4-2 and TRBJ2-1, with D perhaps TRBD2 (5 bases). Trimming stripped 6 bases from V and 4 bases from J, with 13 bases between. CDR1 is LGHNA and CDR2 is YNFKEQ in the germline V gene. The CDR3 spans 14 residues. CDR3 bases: TGTGCCAGCAGGCACCTAGGCGGGTACAATGAGCAGTTCTTC. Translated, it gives CASRHLGGYNEQFF.

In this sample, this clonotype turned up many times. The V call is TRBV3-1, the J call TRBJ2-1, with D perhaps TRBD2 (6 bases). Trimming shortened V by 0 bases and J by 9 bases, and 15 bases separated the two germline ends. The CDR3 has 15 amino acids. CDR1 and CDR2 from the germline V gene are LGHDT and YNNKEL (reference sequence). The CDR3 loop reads CASSQEGTGVVEQFF. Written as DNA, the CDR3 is TGTGCCAGCAGCCAAGAGGGAACGGGGGTTGTTGAGCAGTTCTTC.

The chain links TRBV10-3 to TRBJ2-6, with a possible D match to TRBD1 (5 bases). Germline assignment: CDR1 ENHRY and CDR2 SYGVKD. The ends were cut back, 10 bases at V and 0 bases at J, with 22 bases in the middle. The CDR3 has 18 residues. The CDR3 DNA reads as TGTGCCACCAAGGCCCAGGGCCGAATTACCTCTGGGGCCAACGTCCTGACTTTC. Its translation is CATKAQGRITSGANVLTF.

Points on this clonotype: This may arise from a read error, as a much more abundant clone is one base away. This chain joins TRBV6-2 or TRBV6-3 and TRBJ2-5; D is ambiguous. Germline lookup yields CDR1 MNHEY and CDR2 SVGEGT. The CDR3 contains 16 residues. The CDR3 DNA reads TGTGCCAGCAGTTACTCCATCCGGGTTCCGAATCAGACCGAGTACTTC. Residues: CASSYSIRVPNQTEYF.

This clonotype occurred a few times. DNA for the CDR3: TGTGCCAGCAGCGGAGAGGGGCAGACCCAGTACTTC. Residues: CASSGEGQTQYF. The chain carries TRBV7-2 and TRBJ2-5; D tentatively fits TRBD1 or TRBD2 (5 bases each). V was shortened by 5 bases and J by 6 bases, with 10 bases between the two germline ends. The CDR3 runs 12 residues. Germline CDR1 is SGHTA and CDR2 is FQGNSA.

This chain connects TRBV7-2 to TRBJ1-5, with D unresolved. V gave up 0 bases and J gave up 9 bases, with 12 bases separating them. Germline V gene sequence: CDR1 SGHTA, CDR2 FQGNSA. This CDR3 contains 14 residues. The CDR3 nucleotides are TGTGCCAGCAGCTTAGCTGTAGTTGGAGTGCCCCAGCATTTT. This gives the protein CASSLAVVGVPQHF.

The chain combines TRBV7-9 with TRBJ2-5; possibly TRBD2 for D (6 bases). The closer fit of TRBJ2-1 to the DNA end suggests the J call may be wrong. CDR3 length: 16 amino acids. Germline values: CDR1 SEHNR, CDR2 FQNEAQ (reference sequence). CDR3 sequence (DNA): TGTGCCAGCAGCGCACCGGGGGAGCCCTTCCAAGAGACCCAGTTCTTC. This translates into CASSAPGEPFQETQFF.